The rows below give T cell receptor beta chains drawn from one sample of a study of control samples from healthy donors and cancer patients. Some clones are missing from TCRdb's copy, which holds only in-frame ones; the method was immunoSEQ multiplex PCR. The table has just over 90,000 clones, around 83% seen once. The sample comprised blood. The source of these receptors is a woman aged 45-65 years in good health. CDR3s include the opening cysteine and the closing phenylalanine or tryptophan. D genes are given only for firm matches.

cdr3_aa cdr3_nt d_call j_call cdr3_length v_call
CASSFGRQGEQYF TGTGCCAGCAGTTTTGGCAGACAAGGCGAGCAGTACTTC - TRBJ2-7 13 TRBV27
CATSRDNGEQYF TGTGCCACCAGCAGAGATAACGGCGAGCAGTACTTC - TRBJ2-7 12 TRBV15
CASSPPGRGGRAKNIQYF TGTGCCAGCAGTCCCCCCGGGCGGGGGGGCCGAGCCAAAAACATTCAGTACTTC TRBD2 TRBJ2-4 18 TRBV6-6
CASSLAGTGGTEAFF TGTGCCAGCAGCTTAGCCGGGACAGGGGGCACTGAAGCTTTCTTT TRBD1 TRBJ1-1 15 TRBV11-2
CASIPLEGQETYEQYF TGTGCCAGCATCCCCCTCGAGGGACAGGAAACCTACGAGCAGTACTTC TRBD1 TRBJ2-7 16 TRBV11-3
CASRGGANVLTF TGTGCCAGCCGTGGTGGGGCCAACGTCCTGACTTTC - TRBJ2-6 12 TRBV7-2
CASSDSGALNYGYTF TGTGCCAGCAGCGATTCAGGGGCGCTTAACTATGGCTACACCTTC - TRBJ1-2 15 TRBV5-5
CASSLALTGATYEQYF TGTGCCAGCAGCTTAGCGCTGACAGGGGCTACCTACGAGCAGTACTTC TRBD1 TRBJ2-7 16 TRBV7-9
CASSQGRNEQFF TGCGCCAGCAGCCAAGGACGTAATGAGCAGTTCTTC - TRBJ2-1 12 TRBV4-3
CASSIVRGESLGGQPQHF TGTGCCAGTAGTATTGTCAGGGGGGAATCTTTAGGGGGTCAGCCCCAGCATTTT TRBD1 TRBJ1-5 18 TRBV19